This T cell receptor beta chain was found in a study of Tregs in tolerant kidney transplant recipients (dated by TCRdb to between 2018 and 2020). Study-level background: The study used TCRbeta sequencing to identify donor-specific regulatory T cells before combined kidney and bone marrow transplantation, then tracked those cells after transplant. The research as a whole found: Because only a small number of patients were included, the study had limitations, and the results will need to be validated in larger populations as well as under other immunosuppression protocols. In tolerant patients, the expansion of donor-specific Tregs was greater than global Treg expansion, suggesting that the expansion was antigen-driven rather than nonspecific. PCR primers changed over time for some patients, so nucleotide-level comparison across those patients' samples was not possible. Biological reproducibility was not directly addressed, though technical replication error appeared minimal. Expanding Tregs with activated donor B cells appeared to identify the most biologically relevant and donor-specific TCRbeta repertoire.

The transplants used related donors along with nonmyeloablative bone marrow transplantation, and in the human trials mixed chimerism was transient. Thawed PBMCs were FACS-sorted into unstimulated Tregs (CD4+CD25+CD127-), CD4+ non-Tregs (CD4+CD25-), CD4 cells and CD8 cells. Several combined kidney and bone marrow transplant recipients from the ITN036ST trial were included as patients, and samples were available only from these trial subjects. Healthy control blood was processed by Ficoll density gradient to PBMCs and cryopreserved; patient PBMCs were collected before and after transplant. Comments on this clone: This receptor's antigen is unknown. Base qualities are not at hand, and no much larger clone is one base apart.

For TCRbeta CDR3 sequencing, genomic DNA was extracted from sorted cells using the QIAGEN DNeasy Blood and Tissue Kit. High-throughput TCRbeta CDR3 sequencing, including PCR amplification with bias correction and internal controls, was performed commercially through immunoSEQ. As for how the authors treated the data: Unique productive TCRbeta sequences were defined by CDR3 nucleotide sequence where primers matched, otherwise by CDR3 amino acid sequence with Vbeta and Jbeta genes. As a correction for sorting error, sequences shared between sorted populations at a frequency ratio of 2:1 or less were discarded, and the remaining shared sequences were assigned to the higher population. A sequence counted as donor-reactive if, in CFSE-low cells, the sequence had a frequency of at least 0.01% and was expanded at least 5-fold compared with unstimulated cells. Jensen-Shannon divergence, calculated on the top 100 TCRbeta sequences ranked by frequency, was used to quantify repertoire divergence. When a sample had multiple sequencing runs, each run was corrected for sorting error separately and the runs were then pooled. TCRdb carries this immuneACCESS record with in-frame sequences only. Its versions omit some clonotypes, under half of them owing to an unresolved V gene in the studies checked, with the rest unexplained. D and trimming come from the DNA, and the V and J calls and clone size come from that table. This sample gives tens of thousands of clones in total; over 85% of them show up just once. The ten most abundant clones make up more than 1.5% of the sample.

CDR1 and CDR2 are read off the germline V gene as SGHVS and FNYEAQ. The CDR3 contains 21 residues, cysteine and phenylalanine counted. Kept here is only the CDR3 DNA, which spans 63 bases and is read in frame from base 1. Between the V and J ends, shortened by 0 bases and 0 bases respectively, the junction contains 24 bases. The rearranged segments are TRBV7-6 and TRBJ1-5; the D gene is possibly TRBD1, with 5 bases matching. The TCR sequence derives from a human patient who received a combined kidney and bone marrow transplant. After a transplant, some T cells may have been passed on by the graft donor. Sample: CD4+ T cells from blood (PBMCs), taken 12 months after the transplant. The nucleotide sequence reads TGTGCCAGCAGCTTAGCGAATAATCCTGTAGACAGCGAGGATAGCAATCAGCCCCAGCATTTT. It translates as CASSLANNPVDSEDSNQPQHF.